This T cell receptor beta chain was captured by sequencing in a study of T-cell reconstitution after alpha-beta-depleted transplantation in children. The table lists this clonotype with a few counts. As it was prepared, the TCRbeta library received unique molecular identifiers. A single record per CDR3 protein comes from TCRdb applying MiXCR to the PCR reads. Of hundreds of thousands of distinct CDR3 sequences listed, about an eighth are singletons. The CDR3 is made up of 16 amino acids. From germline, CDR1 is SEHNR and CDR2 FQNEAQ (reference sequence). Trimming shortened V by 4 bases and J by 0 bases, and 16 bases separated the two germline ends.

This receptor was taken from a girl under 10 years old with congenital amegakaryocytic thrombocytopenia, due to receive a stem cell transplant. The gene calls are TRBV7-9 and TRBJ2-7; the D is unclear. The sample consisted of PBMCs, taken before TCRalphabeta/CD19-depleted stem cell transplant. This CDR3 reads CASSSIPKDNSYEQYF. CDR3 DNA: TGTGCCAGCAGCTCAATACCCAAAGATAACTCCTACGAGCAGTACTTC.